These 7 T cell receptor beta chains share one sample of origin, sequenced in a study of blood T cell dynamics during melanoma immunotherapy (dated by TCRdb to the early 2020s). Library preparation employed the immunoSEQ multiplex PCR assay. TCRdb re-hosts the immuneACCESS table, in-frame sequences only. Its copies lack some clones; in the studies checked, an unresolved V gene accounts for under half of them, and the cause for the rest is not known. The sample table contains 13,000 to 15,000 clones; only one count was recorded for roughly 90% of them. In total, the top ten clones hold around 0.84% of the sample. The time point tag for this specimen amounts to: week 3, after first cycle of checkpoint inhibitor. The starting material was blood, obtained from a patient treated with checkpoint blockade. The receptors originated from a human donor with melanoma.

The chain recombines TRBV7-6 with TRBJ1-4; 7 bases agree with TRBD1. CDR1 SGHVS and CDR2 FNYEAQ come from the germline V gene. Losses at the gene ends were 0 bases for V and 4 bases for J; bases not matched to a gene: 2. This CDR3 has 15 residues. For the CDR3, the DNA is TGTGCCAGCAGCTTAGCGCAGGGGGGTAATGAAAAACTGTTTTTT. This translates into CASSLAQGGNEKLFF. Together with reference TRBV7-6 and TRBJ1-4, the CDR3 gives the full variable domain: GAGVSQSPRYKVTKRGQDVALRCDPISGHVSLYWYRQALGQGPEFLTYFNYEAQQDKSGLPNDRFSAERPEGSISTLTIQRTEQRDSAMYRCASSLAQGGNEKLFFGSGTQLSVL.

This clone has more than one count but fewer than ten. The rearrangement links TRBV2 to TRBJ2-6, with D perhaps TRBD1 (6 bases). The germline CDR1 and CDR2 sequences are SNHLY and FYNNEI. Trimming removed 4 bases from V and 3 bases from J, with 7 bases in between. CDR3 size: 14 residues. CDR3 DNA: TGTGCCAGCAGTGGGACAGTTGGGGCCAACGTCCTGACTTTC. Residues: CASSGTVGANVLTF.

This clone appeared a single time. This chain links TRBV25-1 with TRBJ2-3; D may be TRBD2 (7 bases). The CDR3 loop spans 16 amino acids. Germline CDR1 reads MGHDK; CDR2 reads SYGVNS. The V end lost 8 bases, the J end lost 3 bases, and 21 bases lay between the germline ends. Here the CDR3 DNA reads TGTGCCAGCTCCCCCCGGGGGGCGAGGGGGACAGATACGCAGTATTTT. This sequence encodes CASSPRGARGTDTQYF.

The chain is built from TRBV5-1 and TRBJ2-1, with a tentative D call TRBD2 (5 bases). Germline CDR1 and CDR2: SGHRS and YFSETQ. The CDR3 sequence is 15 residues long. The V end was cut by 6 bases, the J end by 6 bases, with 19 bases between. CDR3 in amino acids: CASTSPGSSLNEQFF. CDR3 sequence (DNA): TGCGCCAGCACCAGTCCGGGGTCTAGCCTCAATGAGCAGTTCTTC.

The chain has TRBV5-1 and TRBJ2-7; no definite D call. The CDR3 loop spans 14 amino acids. The V gene lost 6 bases and the J gene lost 3 bases, with 16 bases spanning the gap. From germline, CDR1 is SGHRS and CDR2 YFSETQ. CDR3 nucleotides: TGCGCCAGCAACCCGAAAGCTGGCGGCTACGAGCAGTACTTC. It is translated as CASNPKAGGYEQYF.

The chain uses TRBV27 and TRBJ1-1; perhaps TRBD1 as D (5 bases). The germline V gene has CDR1 MNHEY and CDR2 SMNVEV (reference sequence). CDR3 size: 15 residues. The germline V and J ends were trimmed by 3 bases and 1 base, with 12 bases remaining between them. In nucleotides, the CDR3 is TGTGCCAGCAGTTTCTCAGTGGGGGGGAACACTGAAGCTTTCTTT. Translated, it gives CASSFSVGGNTEAFF.

The chain couples TRBV6-1 to TRBJ2-6; D is unclear. The CDR3 spans 14 residues. CDR1 and CDR2 from the germline V gene are MNHNS and SASEGT. Trimming shortened V by 4 bases and J by 4 bases, and 8 bases separated the two germline ends. The CDR3 bases are TGTGCCAGCAGTGGTTCGACGGGGGCCAACGTCCTGACTTTC. It is translated as CASSGSTGANVLTF.